This entry lists 32 T cell receptor beta chains sequenced from one sample in a study of T cell repertoires in cytomegalovirus infection. Each CDR3 protein is one row after TCRdb ran MiXCR on the reads. The sample yields some 700,000 distinct CDR3 sequences, 33% seen once. Their antigen targets remain unknown. The material was cultured PBMCs, obtained from culture after CMV antigen stimulation. These receptors all come from a human donor in good health (CMV status not recorded). Some clones in this sample may be carry-over from other donors' samples.

Ten or more counts support this clonotype. V gene TRBV12-3 or TRBV12-4 combines with J gene TRBJ1-2; D ambiguous. The CDR3 has 13 residues. The germline V and J ends were trimmed by 2 bases and 6 bases, with 10 bases remaining between them. DNA of the CDR3: TGTGCCAGCAGTTTATACCAAATGGATGGCTACACCTTC. Translation: CASSLYQMDGYTF.

This chain uses TRBV9 with TRBJ2-1; D perhaps matches TRBD2 (6 bases). This CDR3 has 17 amino acids. The V end was cut by 4 bases, the J end by 0 bases, with 17 bases between. The germline CDR1 and CDR2 sequences are SGDLS and YYNGEE. In DNA, the CDR3 is TGTGCCAGCAGCCCCCCTCGCGGGATTAGCTCCTACAATGAGCAGTTCTTC. Its protein is CASSPPRGISSYNEQFF. Full variable domain (outside the CDR3, taken from reference TRBV9 and TRBJ2-1): DSGVTQTPKHLITATGQRVTLRCSPRSGDLSVYWYQQSLDQGLQFLIQYYNGEERAKGNILERFSAQQFPDLHSELNLSSLELGDSALYFCASSPPRGISSYNEQFFGPGTRLTVL.

The rearrangement joins TRBV20-1 to TRBJ2-3; 8 nucleotides match TRBD2. Germline loops: CDR1 DFQATT, CDR2 SNEGSKA (reference sequence). The CDR3 runs 16 residues. Unmatched junction bases numbered 10, after V lost 5 bases and J lost 0 bases. The CDR3 loop is CSAPIAGFPSTDTQYF. As DNA, the CDR3 is TGCAGTGCTCCGATAGCGGGATTCCCTAGCACAGATACGCAGTATTTT.

This clonotype occurred many times. V is TRBV7-2 and J is TRBJ2-7; D might be TRBD1 (6 bases). Trimming shortened V by 6 bases and J by 4 bases, and 16 bases separated the two germline ends. Germline assignment: CDR1 SGHTA and CDR2 FQGNSA. The CDR3 contains 14 residues. The CDR3 loop is CASRQTAGVYEQYF. CDR3 in DNA: TGTGCCAGCAGGCAGACGGCAGGGGTGTACGAGCAGTACTTC.

There are many counts of this clonotype. CDR3 loop: CASSLGVGTRSGETQYF. The CDR3, as DNA: TGTGCCAGCAGCTTAGGGGTTGGCACCCGATCTGGCGAGACCCAGTACTTC. The V call is TRBV7-6, the J call TRBJ2-5; D ambiguous. This CDR3 comprises 17 residues. CDR1 is SGHVS and CDR2 is FNYEAQ in the germline V gene. The V end lost 1 base, the J end lost 5 bases, and 20 bases lay between the germline ends.

The chain couples TRBV12-3 or TRBV12-4 to TRBJ1-4; a possible D gene is TRBD1 (5 bases). The CDR3 runs to 14 residues. The V gene lost 2 bases and the J gene lost 10 bases, with 14 bases spanning the gap. The CDR3 sequence is CASSLRRGRRKLFF. Here the CDR3 DNA reads TGTGCCAGCAGTTTAAGGAGGGGACGGCGAAAACTGTTTTTT.

To note about this clonotype: This clone may be a read error of a much larger clone one base away. The CDR3 protein is CASSLGIEAGAWETQYF. CDR3 nucleotide sequence: TGTGCCAGCAGCTTAGGAATCGAGGCGGGAGCTTGGGAGACCCAGTACTTC. The gene calls are TRBV7-2 and TRBJ2-5; 7 nucleotides align to TRBD2. The CDR3 covers 17 residues. Germline loops: CDR1 SGHTA, CDR2 FQGNSA. The J segment lost 5 bases and the V segment lost 1 base, leaving 13 bases of the junction unmatched.

The rearrangement uses TRBV10-3 and TRBJ1-6; D is unclear. This CDR3 region has 12 residues. Germline lookup yields CDR1 ENHRY and CDR2 SYGVKD. V shed 4 bases and J shed 10 bases, with 8 bases lying between them. The CDR3 spells CAISAVGSPLHF. CDR3 DNA sequence: TGTGCCATCAGTGCCGTGGGATCACCCCTCCACTTT.

V usage is TRBV6-2 or TRBV6-3 and J usage is TRBJ2-1; D is uncertain. CDR1 and CDR2 (germline): MNHEY, SVGEGT. CDR3 length: 13 amino acids. V gave up 2 bases and J gave up 5 bases, with 7 bases separating them. CDR3 bases: TGTGCCAGCAGTTACGTCCCTAACAATGAGCAGTTCTTC. Residues: CASSYVPNNEQFF.

This clonotype was found a few times. The gene calls are TRBV7-2 and TRBJ2-5, with D perhaps being TRBD1 or TRBD2 (5 bases each). Germline V lookup: CDR1 SGHTA, CDR2 FQGNSA. V was shortened by 2 bases and J by 9 bases, with 10 bases between the two germline ends. This CDR3 is 12 amino acids long. The CDR3 nucleotides read TGTGCCAGCAGCTTAAGGATGGGGGCCCAGTACTTC. It translates to CASSLRMGAQYF. Together with reference TRBV7-2 and TRBJ2-5, the CDR3 gives the full variable domain: GAGVSQSPSNKVTEKGKDVELRCDPISGHTALYWYRQSLGQGLEFLIYFQGNSAPDKSGLPSDRFSAERTGGSVSTLTIQRTQQEDSAVYLCASSLRMGAQYFGPGTRLLVL.

This clonotype was picked up many times. V is TRBV6-2 or TRBV6-3 and J is TRBJ1-1; tentatively, D is TRBD1 (5 bases). Germline V gives CDR1 MNHEY, CDR2 SVGEGT. CDR3 length: 13 amino acids. Deletions cut 10 bases from V and 1 base from J, with 13 bases between. CDR3 loop: CATHGQQNTEAFF. In DNA, the CDR3 is TGTGCCACCCACGGACAACAGAACACTGAAGCTTTCTTT.

This clonotype has just a few counts. The V gene is TRBV6-6, the J gene TRBJ1-4; weak D call: TRBD1 (5 bases). The V gene's germline CDR1 is MNHNY and CDR2 SVGAGI (reference sequence). The CDR3 totals 17 residues. The V gene lost 6 bases and the J gene lost 8 bases, with 25 bases spanning the gap. The CDR3 DNA is TGTGCCAGCAGCCTTCTTGACTTACAGGCGGGTTTCGAAAAACTGTTTTTT. Amino acid sequence: CASSLLDLQAGFEKLFF.

This clonotype appeared many times. V gene TRBV7-2 combines with J gene TRBJ2-5, with TRBD1 matching 8 bases. This CDR3 has 15 amino acids. The germline V gene encodes CDR1 SGHTA and CDR2 FQGNSA. V trimming: 1 base; J trimming: 5 bases; junction bases outside the gene matches: 6. This chain's CDR3 is CASSLEQGARETQYF. In nucleotides, the CDR3 is TGTGCCAGCAGCTTAGAGCAGGGGGCGAGGGAGACCCAGTACTTC. The complete variable domain, with remaining parts taken from reference TRBV7-2 and TRBJ2-5, reads GAGVSQSPSNKVTEKGKDVELRCDPISGHTALYWYRQSLGQGLEFLIYFQGNSAPDKSGLPSDRFSAERTGGSVSTLTIQRTQQEDSAVYLCASSLEQGARETQYFGPGTRLLVL.

J is TRBJ2-5 and V is TRBV20-1; the D gene could be TRBD1 or TRBD2 (6 bases each). Germline V CDR1 and CDR2: DFQATT, SNEGSKA (reference sequence). Trimming took 7 bases from V and 5 from J, leaving 14 bases between them. CDR3 length equals 12 residues. CDR3 residues: CSGSGGLETQYF. CDR3 DNA: TGCAGTGGTAGTGGGGGGCTTGAGACCCAGTACTTC.

The gene calls are TRBV6-1 and TRBJ1-1; maybe TRBD1 (5 bases). V was shortened by 5 bases and J by 10 bases, with 23 bases between the two germline ends. The CDR3 sequence is 15 residues long. Germline V gene lookup returns CDR1 MNHNS and CDR2 SASEGT. This chain's CDR3 is CASSYWGHLRDAAFF. The CDR3 nucleotides are TGTGCCAGCAGTTATTGGGGCCACTTACGGGACGCAGCTTTCTTT.

This clonotype was counted between two and nine times. The V gene is TRBV7-2, the J gene TRBJ1-1; no reliable D call. V dropped 6 bases and J dropped 3 bases, with 5 bases sitting between them. Germline lookup yields CDR1 SGHTA and CDR2 FQGNSA. The CDR3 spans 11 residues. The CDR3: CASREYTEAFF. In DNA form, the CDR3 reads TGTGCCAGCAGGGAATACACTGAAGCTTTCTTT.

This clonotype was picked up a small number of times. The chain's CDR3 is CASSRLSDYNEQFF. CDR3 nucleotide sequence: TGTGCCAGTAGCCGTTTGAGCGACTACAATGAGCAGTTCTTC. The J gene is TRBJ2-1, the V gene TRBV19; D call uncertain. V shed 6 bases and J shed 3 bases, with 12 bases lying between them. The CDR3 totals 14 residues. Germline V gene sequence: CDR1 LNHDA, CDR2 SQIVND (reference sequence).

This chain joins TRBV20-1 and TRBJ1-1; D possibly corresponds to TRBD1 (5 bases). Per germline, CDR1 DFQATT and CDR2 SNEGSKA (reference sequence). The germline V and J ends were trimmed by 6 bases and 0 bases, with 14 bases remaining between them. The CDR3 sequence is 14 residues long. Here the CDR3 DNA reads TGCAGTGCGGGAAAGGGACCTCTGAACACTGAAGCTTTCTTT. Translated: CSAGKGPLNTEAFF.

The genes are TRBV4-1 and TRBJ1-2, with 10 bases identical to TRBD1. This CDR3 spans 15 amino acids. The V gene's germline CDR1 is MGHRA and CDR2 YSYEKL. V trimming: 4 bases; J trimming: 4 bases; junction bases outside the gene matches: 6. CDR3 DNA: TGCGCCAGCAGCCGCGGGGACAGGGGTACCTATGGCTACACCTTC. Its protein product is CASSRGDRGTYGYTF.

The V and J genes are TRBV6-1 and TRBJ1-5, with 8 bases aligning to TRBD1. The CDR3 loop spans 16 amino acids. The V segment lost 3 bases and the J segment 4 bases; nucleotides outside the gene matches: 8. Per the germline V gene, CDR1 is MNHNS and CDR2 is SASEGT. CDR3 DNA sequence: TGTGCCAGCAGTGATACCGGGACAGGACATAATCAGCCCCAGCATTTT. It translates to CASSDTGTGHNQPQHF.

The rearrangement uses TRBV12-3 or TRBV12-4 and TRBJ2-1; D tentatively reads TRBD1 or TRBD2 (5 bases each). This CDR3 comprises 13 residues. Trimming took 4 bases from V and 3 from J, leaving 7 bases between them. CDR3: CASSWDGYNEQFF. The CDR3 region has the DNA TGTGCCAGCAGTTGGGACGGCTACAATGAGCAGTTCTTC.

The chain carries TRBV7-2 and TRBJ1-1, with D uncertain. Trimming pared 1 base from V and 4 bases from J, leaving 10 bases between. Germline-derived CDR1 and CDR2 are SGHTA and FQGNSA. This CDR3 has 14 amino acids. CDR3 sequence reads: CASSLDLPGTEAFF. In nucleotides, the CDR3 is TGTGCCAGCAGCTTAGATTTACCCGGCACTGAAGCTTTCTTT.

This clonotype showed up just a few times. The rearrangement links TRBV12-3 or TRBV12-4 to TRBJ2-5; 10 bases match TRBD2. Trimming cost V 4 bases and J 7 bases; bases outside gene matches: 6. The CDR3 is made up of 14 amino acids. CDR3 loop: CASSWTSGEGTQYF. In DNA form, the CDR3 reads TGTGCCAGCAGTTGGACTAGCGGAGAAGGGACCCAGTACTTC.

This clonotype was seen only a few times. The rearrangement uses TRBV7-8 and TRBJ2-2; D uncertain. CDR3 length: 13 amino acids. V gave up 5 bases and J gave up 3 bases, with 7 bases separating them. Looked up from germline, CDR1 is SGHVS and CDR2 is FQNEAQ. The CDR3 DNA follows: TGTGCCAGCAGCCGCGAGTACACCGGGGAGCTGTTTTTT. Its protein is CASSREYTGELFF.

The genes are TRBV24-1 and TRBJ2-1, with 8 nucleotides matching TRBD1. The V gene's germline CDR1 is KGHDR and CDR2 SFDVKD. The junction had 7 bases not matched to a gene; V was cut back by 4 bases and J by 3 bases. This CDR3 has 16 amino acids. The CDR3 sequence: CATSDPGQEIYNEQFF. The CDR3, as DNA: TGTGCCACCAGTGACCCGGGACAGGAGATCTACAATGAGCAGTTCTTC.

The genes are TRBV19 and TRBJ2-7; no clear D gene. The CDR3 runs 14 residues. Deletions cut 0 bases from V and 5 bases from J, with 11 bases between. CDR1 LNHDA and CDR2 SQIVND come from the germline V gene (reference sequence). CDR3 protein: CASSIDLRPDEQYF. CDR3 in DNA: TGTGCCAGTAGTATAGATCTACGCCCGGACGAGCAGTACTTC. Looking up the rest from reference TRBV19 and TRBJ2-7 gives the full variable domain: DGGITQSPKYLFRKEGQNVTLSCEQNLNHDAMYWYRQDPGQGLRLIYYSQIVNDFQKGDIAEGYSVSREKKESFPLTVTSAQKNPTAFYLCASSIDLRPDEQYFGPGTRLTVT.

This clonotype appeared a few times. The chain combines TRBV6-5 with TRBJ2-7, with D perhaps being TRBD1 or TRBD2 (6 bases each). From germline, CDR1 is MNHEY and CDR2 SVGAGI. The V end lost 6 bases, the J end lost 9 bases, and 18 bases lay between the germline ends. The CDR3 runs to 13 residues. CDR3 sequence (DNA): TGTGCCAGCAGGACTACAGGGACTTCGGGGCAGTACTTC. It translates to CASRTTGTSGQYF.

This chain links TRBV6-2 or TRBV6-3 with TRBJ2-5; TRBD2 matches at 8 bases. Germline V gene lookup returns CDR1 MNHEY and CDR2 SVGEGT. The CDR3 consists of 15 residues. J was trimmed by 2 bases and V by 7 bases; bases with no gene match: 9. In DNA form, the CDR3 reads TGTGCCAGCACCTACGGGGGGGGAGTTCAAGAGACCCAGTACTTC. Amino acids: CASTYGGGVQETQYF.

This clonotype has more than one count but fewer than ten. The genes are TRBV12-3 or TRBV12-4 and TRBJ2-1; 10 bases align to TRBD2. This CDR3 comprises 15 residues. With 4 bases clipped from V and 6 bases from J, the junction kept 6 bases outside the gene matches. The CDR3 DNA sequence: TGTGCCAGCAGTTCTCTAGCGGGGGCAATCAATGAGCAGTTCTTC. It yields the protein CASSSLAGAINEQFF.

This clonotype turned up a few times. The J gene is TRBJ2-3, the V gene TRBV7-6; weak D call: TRBD1 (6 bases). The CDR3 sequence is 17 residues long. In germline, CDR1 is SGHVS, CDR2 FNYEAQ. V lost 4 bases to trimming and J lost 2 bases, with 19 bases between them. The CDR3 loop reads CASSSNRVARPTDTQYF. The DNA of the CDR3 is TGTGCCAGCAGCTCTAACAGGGTAGCGAGACCCACAGATACGCAGTATTTT.

The chain carries TRBV12-3 or TRBV12-4 and TRBJ2-3, with D maybe TRBD2 (5 bases). The V end lost 5 bases, the J end lost 8 bases, and 17 bases lay between the germline ends. There are 14 residues in the CDR3. DNA of the CDR3: TGTGCCAGCAGTGCGGGCGGGTTTTCAGGTACGCAGTATTTT. Translation: CASSAGGFSGTQYF.

The J gene is TRBJ2-7, the V gene TRBV27; 7 nucleotides agree with TRBD2. With V trimmed by 3 bases and J by 3 bases, 5 bases remained unmatched. CDR1 is MNHEY and CDR2 is SMNVEV in the germline V gene (reference sequence). CDR3 length: 14 amino acids. The CDR3 nucleotides read TGTGCCAGCAGTTTCACAGCGGGGTACTACGAGCAGTACTTC. Protein: CASSFTAGYYEQYF.